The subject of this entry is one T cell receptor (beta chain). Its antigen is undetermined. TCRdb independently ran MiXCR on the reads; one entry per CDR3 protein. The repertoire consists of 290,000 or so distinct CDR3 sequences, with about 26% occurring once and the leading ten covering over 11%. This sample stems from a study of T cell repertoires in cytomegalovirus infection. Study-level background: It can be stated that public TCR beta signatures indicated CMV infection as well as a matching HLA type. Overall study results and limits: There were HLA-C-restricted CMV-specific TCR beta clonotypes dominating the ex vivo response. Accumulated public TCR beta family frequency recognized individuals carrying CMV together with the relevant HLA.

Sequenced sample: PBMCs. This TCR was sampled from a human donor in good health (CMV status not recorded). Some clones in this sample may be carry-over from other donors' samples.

In nucleotides, the CDR3 is TGTGCCAGCAGCTTAGAGGCTAGTCAGCCCCAGCATTTT. Protein sequence: CASSLEASQPQHF. The chain uses TRBV7-2 and TRBJ1-5; D not certain. The germline V gene has CDR1 SGHTA and CDR2 FQGNSA. The V and J ends lost 1 base and 6 bases respectively, with 7 bases between them. The CDR3 totals 13 residues. The complete variable domain, with remaining parts taken from reference TRBV7-2 and TRBJ1-5, reads GAGVSQSPSNKVTEKGKDVELRCDPISGHTALYWYRQSLGQGLEFLIYFQGNSAPDKSGLPSDRFSAERTGGSVSTLTIQRTQQEDSAVYLCASSLEASQPQHFGDGTRLSIL.